The T cell receptor (beta chain) described here comes from a study of T-cell reconstitution after alpha-beta-depleted transplantation in children. Whole-study findings and limits: Reported findings indicate that, about two months after transplant, alpha-beta T cells came from several hundred expanded clones, which were derived from non-depleted graft cells. High day-60 TCRbeta diversity in some patients came from surviving recipient T cells and thymic progenitors. Among T cells one year after transplant, newly produced cells accounted for most counts and diversity.

The CDR3 runs to 15 residues. The germline CDR1 and CDR2 sequences are DFQATT and SNEGSKA (reference sequence). V was trimmed by 0 bases and J by 8 bases, leaving 17 bases between them. This clonotype was counted a few times. What it recognizes is unknown. Preparing the TCRbeta library involved the use of unique molecular identifiers. In TCRdb, the PCR reads were re-called with MiXCR into one record per CDR3 protein. The data hold about 980,000 distinct CDR3 sequences, with roughly 29% observed a single time. This sequence was found in a boy under two years old who had a stem cell transplant for SCID, so the T cells may come from the graft donor. The chain has TRBV20-1 and TRBJ1-5, with D perhaps TRBD1 (6 bases). The input for sequencing was PBMCs, mostly from graft donor cells, taken 360 days after TCRalphabeta/CD19-depleted stem cell transplant. CDR3 sequence (DNA): TGCAGTGCTAGAGATGGGTCCCGGGGGGCTGAGCCCCAGCATTTT. Residues: CSARDGSRGAEPQHF.